Presented here are 30 T cell receptor beta chains from one specimen sequenced in a study of Tregs in tolerant kidney transplant recipients. Libraries were prepared by immunoSEQ multiplex PCR; TCRdb keeps only in-frame clonotypes and omits some of them. The data hold hundreds of thousands of clones, with about 80% observed a single time. Specimen: CD4+ T cells from blood. The receptor set was obtained from a human donor in good health.

This clone was seen only once. This chain joins TRBV29-1 and TRBJ2-5; TRBD1 matches 7 bases. The germline V gene encodes CDR1 SQVTM and CDR2 ANQGSEA. The CDR3 has 12 residues. After removal of 5 bases from V and 2 bases from J, the junction contained 2 bases not matched to a gene. The CDR3 loop is CSVSQGQETQYF. In nucleotides, the CDR3 is TGCAGCGTTTCACAGGGGCAAGAGACCCAGTACTTC.

The chain uses TRBV19 and TRBJ2-7; 11 nucleotides line up with TRBD2. With V trimmed by 4 bases and J by 3 bases, 8 bases remained unmatched. Looked up from germline, CDR1 is LNHDA and CDR2 is SQIVND (reference sequence). The CDR3 totals 16 residues. The CDR3: CASSSLAGGSVYEQYF. The CDR3 bases are TGTGCCAGTAGTAGCCTAGCGGGGGGCTCAGTCTACGAGCAGTACTTC.

The rearrangement joins TRBV11-2 to TRBJ2-2; 10 bases agree with TRBD1. The CDR3 runs to 17 residues. J lost 4 bases, V lost 5 bases, and 10 bases had no gene match. The germline V gene has CDR1 SGHAT and CDR2 FQNNGV. CDR3 protein: CASSVFPRTGGTGELFF. CDR3 sequence (DNA): TGTGCCAGCAGCGTCTTCCCCCGGACAGGGGGCACCGGGGAGCTGTTTTTT.

This clone was found once. The chain employs TRBV7-3 and TRBJ2-7; D might be TRBD1 (6 bases). The germline gives CDR1 SGHTA, CDR2 FQGTGA. The length of the CDR3 is 14 residues. V lost 3 bases, J lost 1 base, and 10 bases lay in between. CDR3 region: CASSLSTGSYEQYF. The CDR3 coding sequence is TGTGCCAGCAGCTTGTCGACAGGATCCTACGAGCAGTACTTC.

This clone was detected a few times. The chain employs TRBV6-5 and TRBJ2-2, with a weak D call TRBD2 (6 bases). CDR1 MNHEY and CDR2 SVGAGI come from the germline V gene. The CDR3 contains 14 residues. V was shortened by 6 bases and J by 1 base, with 9 bases between the two germline ends. The CDR3, as DNA: TGTGCCAGCAGGTGGACTAAGAACACCGGGGAGCTGTTTTTT. Translated: CASRWTKNTGELFF.

Only one count was recorded for this clone. This rearrangement joins TRBV5-1 to TRBJ1-1, with 9 positions matching TRBD1. The germline CDR1 and CDR2 sequences are SGHRS and YFSETQ. The CDR3 is 15 residues long. V lost 4 bases to trimming and J lost 5 bases; unmatched junction nucleotides: 9. The DNA for the CDR3 is TGCGCCAGCAGCGCTTCCAGGACAGGGGAAACTGAAGCTTTCTTT. Protein sequence: CASSASRTGETEAFF.

The chain joins TRBV2 to TRBJ2-5; TRBD1 is a possible D gene (6 bases). Germline assignment: CDR1 SNHLY and CDR2 FYNNEI. Trimming took off 5 bases at V and 11 bases at J, with 24 bases between the two ends. The CDR3 consists of 15 residues. CDR3 DNA: TGTGCCAGCAGTCTTTCGACAGGTATTTTTGGAGAGCAGTACTTC. It encodes CASSLSTGIFGEQYF.

This clone was seen once. The rearrangement joins TRBV4-1 to TRBJ2-7; 8 bases are shared with TRBD2. Germline V CDR1 and CDR2: MGHRA, YSYEKL. This CDR3 has 16 residues. V lost 3 bases, J lost 0 bases, and 7 bases stayed unmatched. DNA of the CDR3: TGCGCCAGCAGCCACGTCTCGGGGGGGAACTCCTACGAGCAGTACTTC. Translation gives CASSHVSGGNSYEQYF.

The chain combines TRBV9 with TRBJ2-3, with D unresolved. With 1 base removed from V and 4 bases from J, the gap between germline ends came to 10 bases. Germline CDR1 is SGDLS and CDR2 is YYNGEE. The CDR3 contains 14 residues. The CDR3 DNA reads TGTGCCAGCAGCGTATACGGGTCGGCAGATACGCAGTATTTT. Its protein product is CASSVYGSADTQYF.

The chain carries TRBV14 and TRBJ1-2; D is uncertain. V lost 0 bases to trimming and J lost 3 bases, with 8 bases between them. The CDR3 is 14 amino acids. The germline V gene has CDR1 SGHDN and CDR2 FVKESK. CDR3 nucleotide sequence: TGTGCCAGCAGCCAAGATTATAACTACTATGGCTACACCTTC. This encodes CASSQDYNYYGYTF.

The CDR3 sequence is CASIVQGNEQYF. The DNA for the CDR3 is TGTGCCAGTATTGTACAGGGGAACGAGCAGTACTTC. The gene calls are TRBV19 and TRBJ2-7, with 7 nucleotides matching TRBD1. The V gene end was trimmed by 7 bases and the J gene end by 5 bases; junction bases not matched to a gene: 5. The CDR3 is 12 residues long. The germline gives CDR1 LNHDA, CDR2 SQIVND (reference sequence).

This chain connects TRBV15 to TRBJ2-5; 10 positions agree with TRBD2. J was trimmed by 5 bases and V by 0 bases; bases with no gene match: 6. The CDR3 length is 16 residues. Germline V CDR1 and CDR2: LNHNV, YYDKDF (reference sequence). The CDR3 reads CATSRDSGGGSETQYF. The CDR3 nucleotides read TGTGCCACCAGCAGAGACAGCGGGGGGGGCAGCGAGACCCAGTACTTC.

The V and J genes are TRBV29-1 and TRBJ1-1; D is undetermined. The CDR3 runs to 12 residues. The ends were cut back, 3 bases at V and 4 bases at J, with 9 bases in the middle. From germline, CDR1 is SQVTM and CDR2 ANQGSEA. The CDR3 coding sequence is TGCAGCGTTGACGGGGTGGTCACTGAAGCTTTCTTT. Its translation is CSVDGVVTEAFF.

The rearrangement joins TRBV15 to TRBJ2-3; 7 positions agree with TRBD1. CDR1 is LNHNV and CDR2 is YYDKDF in the germline V gene (reference sequence). This CDR3 has 18 amino acids. With V trimmed by 1 base and J by 3 bases, 13 bases remained unmatched. The CDR3 bases are TGTGCCACCAGCAGAGGGGGCAGGGGGTCTGCGAGAACAGATACGCAGTATTTT. Protein sequence: CATSRGGRGSARTDTQYF.

The V call is TRBV19, the J call TRBJ2-1, with D perhaps TRBD2 (6 bases). The germline CDR1 and CDR2 sequences are LNHDA and SQIVND (reference sequence). Between the trimmed V and J ends, which lost 3 bases and 1 base, there was a span of 10 bases. The CDR3 has 15 residues. This CDR3 is CASSMLGTSYNEQFF. CDR3 in DNA: TGTGCCAGTAGTATGTTGGGGACTTCCTACAATGAGCAGTTCTTC.

This chain links TRBV21-1 with TRBJ1-4. TRBV21-1 represents a pseudogene. The CDR3 runs 17 residues. In DNA form, the CDR3 reads TGTGCCAGCAGCAAACGGGGCAGGGTCATCGTTAGTGAAAAACTGTTTTTT. Translation gives CASSKRGRVIVSEKLFF.

This chain joins TRBV7-2 and TRBJ2-3, with D unresolved. This CDR3 is built from 13 residues. Germline V gene lookup returns CDR1 SGHTA and CDR2 FQGNSA. V was pared by 1 base and J by 5 bases, with 7 bases between. CDR3 nucleotide sequence: TGTGCCAGCAGCTTAGGGGTGGGAGATACGCAGTATTTT. This codes for CASSLGVGDTQYF.

This chain links TRBV6-6 with TRBJ1-1; D gene unclear. The V end was cut by 6 bases, the J end by 1 base, with 3 bases between. CDR3 size: 11 residues. Per the germline V gene, CDR1 is MNHNY and CDR2 is SVGAGI (reference sequence). The CDR3 DNA is TGTGCCAGCAGCCGGAACACTGAAGCTTTCTTT. It codes for CASSRNTEAFF.

The CDR3 loop reads CASREGDIQYF. CDR3 sequence (DNA): TGTGCCAGCAGGGAGGGGGACATTCAGTACTTC. This chain links TRBV7-9 with TRBJ2-4; the D call may be TRBD1 or TRBD2 (6 bases each). Looked up from germline, CDR1 is SEHNR and CDR2 is FQNEAQ (reference sequence). This CDR3 comprises 11 residues. Trimming removed 6 bases from V and 8 bases from J, with 8 bases in between.

The CDR3 DNA follows: TGTGCCAGCAGCTTGTTTGGGGGAGATCAGCCCCAGCATTTT. Translating it yields CASSLFGGDQPQHF. This chain uses TRBV5-6 with TRBJ1-5; weak D call: TRBD1 (5 bases). CDR1 and CDR2 from the germline V gene are SGHDT and YYEEEE. This CDR3 is 14 amino acids long. V was trimmed by 1 base and J by 5 bases, leaving 10 bases between them.

The rearrangement joins TRBV27 to TRBJ2-1; D uncertain. The germline gives CDR1 MNHEY, CDR2 SMNVEV (reference sequence). V lost 5 bases, J lost 7 bases, and 18 bases lay in between. This CDR3 comprises 15 residues. The CDR3 coding sequence is TGTGCCAGCAGTCCCCCACTCCACCGTGGGAATGAGCAGTTCTTC. It is translated as CASSPPLHRGNEQFF.

On this clone itself: One end of the junction does not line up with germline, which may come from a read error. The V call is TRBV10-3, the J call TRBJ2-7, with TRBD2 matching over 9 bases. CDR3 length equals 15 residues. The V gene's germline CDR1 is ENHRY and CDR2 SYGVKD. CDR3 DNA: TGTGCCCTCAGTGCCCGCGGGGGGGATGGGGGCGAGCAGTACTTC. This translates into CALSARGGDGGEQYF.

The V gene is TRBV2, the J gene TRBJ1-5; weak D call: TRBD1 (5 bases). Trimming shortened V by 2 bases and J by 4 bases, and 12 bases separated the two germline ends. This CDR3 has 15 residues. CDR1 SNHLY and CDR2 FYNNEI come from the germline V gene. The CDR3 DNA sequence: TGTGCCAGCAGTGAAAGGCCAGGGAGGAATCAGCCCCAGCATTTT. Its protein is CASSERPGRNQPQHF.

The V call is TRBV30, the J call TRBJ1-1; D is perhaps TRBD1 (5 bases). Trimming stripped 4 bases from V and 5 bases from J, with 14 bases between. Germline assignment: CDR1 GTSNPN and CDR2 SVGIG (reference sequence). The length of the CDR3 is 13 residues. The CDR3 region is CAWTAGGWTEAFF. DNA for the CDR3: TGTGCCTGGACCGCTGGGGGGTGGACTGAAGCTTTCTTT.

This rearrangement joins TRBV29-1 to TRBJ2-1; D ambiguous. CDR3 length: 13 amino acids. Germline lookup yields CDR1 SQVTM and CDR2 ANQGSEA. Trimming stripped 7 bases from V and 0 bases from J, with 10 bases between. CDR3 protein: CSAGRSSYNEQFF. The DNA of the CDR3 is TGCAGCGCCGGCCGCAGCTCCTACAATGAGCAGTTCTTC.

The rearrangement joins TRBV30 to TRBJ2-2; D remains unclear. V lost 3 bases to trimming and J lost 0 bases, with 17 bases between them. Germline V CDR1 and CDR2: GTSNPN, SVGIG (reference sequence). The CDR3 sequence is 17 residues long. The CDR3 is CAWSGPTVGTNTGELFF. CDR3 nucleotide sequence: TGTGCCTGGAGCGGCCCTACAGTTGGAACGAACACCGGGGAGCTGTTTTTT. Combining the CDR3 with reference TRBV30 and TRBJ2-2 gives the whole variable domain SQTIHQWPATLVQPVGSPLSLECTVEGTSNPNLYWYRQAAGRGLQLLFYSVGIGQISSEVPQNLSASRPQDRQFILSSKKLLLSDSGFYLCAWSGPTVGTNTGELFFGEGSRLTVL.

In its sample, this clone was seen once. The rearrangement links TRBV25-1 to TRBJ1-2, with D possibly TRBD1 on 5 matching bases. This CDR3 comprises 16 residues. Germline values: CDR1 MGHDK, CDR2 SYGVNS. Between the trimmed V and J ends, which lost 3 bases and 6 bases, there was a span of 20 bases. CDR3 region: CASSEYTEGRVDGYTF. The DNA for the CDR3 is TGTGCCAGCAGTGAGTATACTGAGGGGCGCGTGGATGGCTACACCTTC.

This clone was seen just once. The rearrangement links TRBV5-1 to TRBJ2-3; tentative D call: TRBD1 (7 bases). The CDR3 extends over 19 amino acids. Trimming removed 0 bases from V and 1 base from J, with 21 bases in between. CDR1 SGHRS and CDR2 YFSETQ come from the germline V gene. CDR3 sequence (DNA): TGCGCCAGCAGCTTGGACAGGGGCCCGTCAGCGGGTCGCACAGATACGCAGTATTTT. It encodes CASSLDRGPSAGRTDTQYF.

In its sample, this clone was seen a few times. The chain combines TRBV19 with TRBJ2-7; D uncertain. Trimming shortened V by 0 bases and J by 2 bases, and 11 bases separated the two germline ends. CDR1 is LNHDA and CDR2 is SQIVND in the germline V gene (reference sequence). The CDR3 spans 15 residues. The CDR3 loop reads CASSIEAVATYEQYF. In DNA form, the CDR3 reads TGTGCCAGTAGTATAGAGGCAGTGGCCACCTACGAGCAGTACTTC.

The chain links TRBV6-5 to TRBJ1-2; D uncertain. Germline lookup yields CDR1 MNHEY and CDR2 SVGAGI. The ends were cut back, 7 bases at V and 2 bases at J, with 11 bases in the middle. The CDR3 runs 13 residues. This CDR3 is CASKPTENYGYTF. DNA of the CDR3: TGTGCCAGCAAACCGACGGAGAACTATGGCTACACCTTC.